This TCR beta chain is from a study of OX40 agonist ivuxolimab in advanced cancers. Study in general: Clinicians treated patients with ivuxolimab, an agonistic anti-OX40 (CD134) antibody.

TCRdb keeps only in-frame clones here, not all; method: immunoSEQ multiplex PCR. The sample contains 60,000 to 65,000 clones, roughly 83% of which appear only once. Germline V gene data show CDR1 as SGHTA and CDR2 as FQGNSA. The CDR3 has 17 amino acids. V lost 1 base to trimming and J lost 4 bases, with 16 bases between them. The V gene is TRBV7-2, the J gene TRBJ1-4; possibly TRBD1 for D (5 bases). This specimen was CD4+ or CD8+ T cells sorted from blood, taken in a trial of the OX40 agonist ivuxolimab. This clonotype was sampled from an adult with an advanced solid tumor such as melanoma, head and neck, liver or kidney cancer. CDR3 sequence: CASSLGGILPGNEKLFF. The DNA of the CDR3 is TGTGCCAGCAGCTTAGGGGGGATTTTACCGGGTAATGAAAAACTGTTTTTT. Full variable domain (remainder filled in from reference TRBV7-2 and TRBJ1-4): GAGVSQSPSNKVTEKGKDVELRCDPISGHTALYWYRQSLGQGLEFLIYFQGNSAPDKSGLPSDRFSAERTGGSVSTLTIQRTQQEDSAVYLCASSLGGILPGNEKLFFGSGTQLSVL.